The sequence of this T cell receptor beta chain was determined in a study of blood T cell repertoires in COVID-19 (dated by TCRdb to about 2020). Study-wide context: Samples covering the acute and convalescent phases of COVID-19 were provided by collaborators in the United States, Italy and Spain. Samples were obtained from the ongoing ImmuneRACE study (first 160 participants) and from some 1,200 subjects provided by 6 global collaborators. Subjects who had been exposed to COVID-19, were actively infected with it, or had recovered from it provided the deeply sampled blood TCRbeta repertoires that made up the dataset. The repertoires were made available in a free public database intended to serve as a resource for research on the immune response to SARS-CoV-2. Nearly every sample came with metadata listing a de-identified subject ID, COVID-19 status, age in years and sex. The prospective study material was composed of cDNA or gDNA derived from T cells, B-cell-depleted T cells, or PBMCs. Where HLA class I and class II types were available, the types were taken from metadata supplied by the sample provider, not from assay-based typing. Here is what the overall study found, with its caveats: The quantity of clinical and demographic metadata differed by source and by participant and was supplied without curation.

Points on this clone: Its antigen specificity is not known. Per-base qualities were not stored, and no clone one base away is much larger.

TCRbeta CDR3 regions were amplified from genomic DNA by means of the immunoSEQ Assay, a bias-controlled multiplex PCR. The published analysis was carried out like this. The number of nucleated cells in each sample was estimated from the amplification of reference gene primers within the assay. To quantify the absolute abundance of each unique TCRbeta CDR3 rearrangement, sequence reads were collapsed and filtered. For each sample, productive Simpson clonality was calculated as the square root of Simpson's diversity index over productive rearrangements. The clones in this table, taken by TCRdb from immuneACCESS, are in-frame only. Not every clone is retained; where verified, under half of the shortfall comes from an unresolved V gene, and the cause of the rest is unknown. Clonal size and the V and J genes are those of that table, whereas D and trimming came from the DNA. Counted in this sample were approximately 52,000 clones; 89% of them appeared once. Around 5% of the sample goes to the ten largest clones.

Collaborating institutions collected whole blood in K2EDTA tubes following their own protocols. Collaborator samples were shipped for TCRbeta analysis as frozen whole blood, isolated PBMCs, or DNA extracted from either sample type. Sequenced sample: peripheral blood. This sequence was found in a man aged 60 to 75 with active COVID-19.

The CDR3 reads CASSFRGLAGVDTQYF. The DNA sequence reads TGCGCCAGCAGCTTCCGGGGACTAGCGGGAGTCGATACGCAGTATTTT. The chain employs TRBV5-1 and TRBJ2-3; 14 bases in the junction line up with TRBD2. Reading the germline V gene gives CDR1 SGHRS and CDR2 YFSETQ. Including the terminal cysteine and phenylalanine, the CDR3 comprises 16 residues. The CDR3 DNA has 48 bases and is translated from base 1. For this chain, trimming is 2 bases at the V end and 6 bases at the J end, and the number of junction bases without a gene match is 5.